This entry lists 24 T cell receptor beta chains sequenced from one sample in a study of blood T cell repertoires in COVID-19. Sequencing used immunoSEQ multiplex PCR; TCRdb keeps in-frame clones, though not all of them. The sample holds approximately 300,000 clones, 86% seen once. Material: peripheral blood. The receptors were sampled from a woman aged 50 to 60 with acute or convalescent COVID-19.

The CDR3 sequence is CASSAQGQGANIQYF. CDR3 nucleotides: TGTGCCAGCAGCGCCCAGGGACAGGGGGCAAACATTCAGTACTTC. The gene calls are TRBV9 and TRBJ2-4; TRBD1 aligns across 12 bases. Trimming took 3 bases from V and 6 from J; bases not matched to a gene: 4. The CDR3 extends over 15 amino acids. The V gene's germline CDR1 is SGDLS and CDR2 YYNGEE.

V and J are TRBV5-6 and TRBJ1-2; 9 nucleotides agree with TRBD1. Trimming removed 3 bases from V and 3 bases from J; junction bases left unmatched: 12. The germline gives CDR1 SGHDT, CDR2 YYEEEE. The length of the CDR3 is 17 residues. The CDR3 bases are TGTGCCAGCAGCTATCCTACAGGGGGCCCCGGGTACTATGGCTACACCTTC. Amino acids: CASSYPTGGPGYYGYTF.

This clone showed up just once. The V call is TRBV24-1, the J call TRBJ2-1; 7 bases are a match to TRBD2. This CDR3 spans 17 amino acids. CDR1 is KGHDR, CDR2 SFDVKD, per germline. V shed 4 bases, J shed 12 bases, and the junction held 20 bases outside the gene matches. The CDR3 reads CATSDSIASGLGGGQFF. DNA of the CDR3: TGTGCCACCAGTGACTCCATCGCTAGCGGCCTGGGGGGTGGGCAGTTCTTC.

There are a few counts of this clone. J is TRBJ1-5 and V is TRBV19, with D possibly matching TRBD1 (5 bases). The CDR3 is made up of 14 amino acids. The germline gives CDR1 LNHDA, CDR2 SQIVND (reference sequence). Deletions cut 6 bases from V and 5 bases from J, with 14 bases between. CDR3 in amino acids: CASREQGGDQPQHF. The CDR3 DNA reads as TGTGCCAGTAGGGAGCAGGGAGGAGATCAGCCCCAGCATTTT.

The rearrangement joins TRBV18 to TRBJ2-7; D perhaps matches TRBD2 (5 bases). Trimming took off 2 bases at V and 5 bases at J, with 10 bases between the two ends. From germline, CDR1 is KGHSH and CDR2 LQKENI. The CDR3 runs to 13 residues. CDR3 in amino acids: CASSPIPEDEQYF. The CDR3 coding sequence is TGTGCCAGCTCACCAATCCCGGAGGACGAGCAGTACTTC.

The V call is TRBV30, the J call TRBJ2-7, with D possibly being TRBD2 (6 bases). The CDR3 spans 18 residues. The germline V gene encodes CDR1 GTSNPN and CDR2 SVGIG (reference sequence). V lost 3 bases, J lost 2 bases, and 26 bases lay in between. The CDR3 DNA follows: TGTGCCTGGAGAGGGCGTCTTGGGTCCGGGACTCAACCCTACGAGCAGTACTTC. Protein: CAWRGRLGSGTQPYEQYF.

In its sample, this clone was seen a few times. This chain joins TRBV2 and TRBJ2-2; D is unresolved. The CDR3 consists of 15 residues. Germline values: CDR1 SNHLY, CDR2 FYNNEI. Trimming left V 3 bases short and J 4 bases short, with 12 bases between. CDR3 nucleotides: TGTGCCAGCAGTGATTATAGAGGCGGCACCGGGGAGCTGTTTTTT. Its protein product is CASSDYRGGTGELFF.

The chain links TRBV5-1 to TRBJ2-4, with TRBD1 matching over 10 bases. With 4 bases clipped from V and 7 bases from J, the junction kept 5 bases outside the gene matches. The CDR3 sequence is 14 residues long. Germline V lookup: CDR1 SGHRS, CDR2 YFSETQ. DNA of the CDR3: TGCGCCAGCAGCCCGGCGGGACAGGGGAACATTCAGTACTTC. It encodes CASSPAGQGNIQYF.

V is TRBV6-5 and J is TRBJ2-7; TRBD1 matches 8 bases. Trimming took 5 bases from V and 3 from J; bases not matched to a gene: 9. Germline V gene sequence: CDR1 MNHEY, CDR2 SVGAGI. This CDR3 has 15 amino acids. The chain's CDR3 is CASSLSQTGDYEQYF. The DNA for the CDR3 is TGTGCCAGCAGTCTAAGTCAGACAGGGGACTACGAGCAGTACTTC.

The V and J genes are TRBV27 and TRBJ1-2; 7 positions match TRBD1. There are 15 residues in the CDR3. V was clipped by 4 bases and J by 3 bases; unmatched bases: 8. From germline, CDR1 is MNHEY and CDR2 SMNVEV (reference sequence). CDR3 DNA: TGTGCCAGCAGTTCCCGGGACAGAAGACACTATGGCTACACCTTC. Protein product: CASSSRDRRHYGYTF.

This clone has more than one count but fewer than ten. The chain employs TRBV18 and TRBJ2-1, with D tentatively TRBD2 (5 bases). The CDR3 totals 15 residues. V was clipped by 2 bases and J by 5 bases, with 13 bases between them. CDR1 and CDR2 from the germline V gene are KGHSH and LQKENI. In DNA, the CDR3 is TGTGCCAGCTCACCAACGAGGGCCCAGGACAATGAGCAGTTCTTC. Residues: CASSPTRAQDNEQFF.

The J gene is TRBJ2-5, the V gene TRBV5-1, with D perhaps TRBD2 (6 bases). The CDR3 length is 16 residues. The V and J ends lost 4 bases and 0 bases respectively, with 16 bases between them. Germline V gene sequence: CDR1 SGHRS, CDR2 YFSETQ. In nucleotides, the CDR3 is TGCGCCAGCAGCCCGGACGTTGGGGGGTACCAAGAGACCCAGTACTTC. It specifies CASSPDVGGYQETQYF. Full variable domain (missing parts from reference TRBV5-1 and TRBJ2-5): KAGVTQTPRYLIKTRGQQVTLSCSPISGHRSVSWYQQTPGQGLQFLFEYFSETQRNKGNFPGRFSGRQFSNSRSEMNVSTLELGDSALYLCASSPDVGGYQETQYFGPGTRLLVL.

The CDR3 loop reads CASSLVGQSSYEQYF. For the CDR3, the DNA is TGTGCCAGCAGTTTGGTTGGACAAAGCTCCTACGAGCAGTACTTC. The rearrangement uses TRBV6-2 or TRBV6-3 and TRBJ2-7; a possible D gene is TRBD1 (5 bases). Trimming stripped 4 bases from V and 0 bases from J, with 13 bases between. CDR1 MNHEY and CDR2 SVGEGT come from the germline V gene. The CDR3 length is 15 residues.

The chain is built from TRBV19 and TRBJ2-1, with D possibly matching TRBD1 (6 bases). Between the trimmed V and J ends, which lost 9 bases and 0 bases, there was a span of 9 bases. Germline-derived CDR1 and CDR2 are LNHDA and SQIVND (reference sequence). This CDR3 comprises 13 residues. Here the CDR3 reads CASGTFSYNEQFF. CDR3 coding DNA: TGTGCCAGCGGGACATTCTCCTACAATGAGCAGTTCTTC.

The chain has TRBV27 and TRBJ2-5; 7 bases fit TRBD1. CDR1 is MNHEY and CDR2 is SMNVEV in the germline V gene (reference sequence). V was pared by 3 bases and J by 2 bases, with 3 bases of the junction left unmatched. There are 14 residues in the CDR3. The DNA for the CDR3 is TGTGCCAGCAGTTTCTGGGACAGACAAGAGACCCAGTACTTC. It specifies CASSFWDRQETQYF.

CDR3 protein: CATSDPGGETYEQYF. Here the CDR3 DNA reads TGTGCCACCAGTGACCCCGGGGGGGAGACCTACGAGCAGTACTTC. V is TRBV24-1 and J is TRBJ2-7; TRBD2 agrees at 8 bases. The CDR3 totals 15 residues. The J segment lost 2 bases and the V segment lost 4 bases, leaving 6 bases of the junction unmatched. Germline CDR1 and CDR2: KGHDR and SFDVKD.

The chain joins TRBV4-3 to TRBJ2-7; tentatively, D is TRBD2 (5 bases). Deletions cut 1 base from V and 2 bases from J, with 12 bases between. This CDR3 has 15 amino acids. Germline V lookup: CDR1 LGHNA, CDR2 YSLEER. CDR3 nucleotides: TGCGCCAGCAGCCAAGGAATAGCGAACACCTACGAGCAGTACTTC. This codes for CASSQGIANTYEQYF.

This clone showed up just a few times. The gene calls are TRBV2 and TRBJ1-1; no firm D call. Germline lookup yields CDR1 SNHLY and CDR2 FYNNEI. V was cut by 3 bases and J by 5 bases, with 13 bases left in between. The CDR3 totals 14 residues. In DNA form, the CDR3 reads TGTGCCAGCAGTGAGGTACCAAGAGGGACTGAAGCTTTCTTT. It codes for CASSEVPRGTEAFF.

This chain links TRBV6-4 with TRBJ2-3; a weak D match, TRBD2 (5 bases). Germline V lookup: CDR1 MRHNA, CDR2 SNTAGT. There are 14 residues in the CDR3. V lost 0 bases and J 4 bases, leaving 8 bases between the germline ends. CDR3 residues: CASSDSGVSDTQYF. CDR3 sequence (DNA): TGTGCCAGCAGTGACTCGGGAGTTTCAGATACGCAGTATTTT.

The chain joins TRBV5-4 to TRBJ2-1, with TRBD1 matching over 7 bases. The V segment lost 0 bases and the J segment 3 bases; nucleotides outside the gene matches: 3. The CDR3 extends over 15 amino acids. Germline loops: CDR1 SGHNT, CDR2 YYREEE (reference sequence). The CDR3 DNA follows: TGTGCCAGCAGCTTGGGGCAGGGGGACTACAATGAGCAGTTCTTC. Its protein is CASSLGQGDYNEQFF.

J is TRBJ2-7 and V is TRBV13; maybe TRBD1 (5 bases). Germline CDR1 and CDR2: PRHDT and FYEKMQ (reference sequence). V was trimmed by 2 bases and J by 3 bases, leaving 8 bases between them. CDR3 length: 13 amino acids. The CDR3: CASSLLDSYEQYF. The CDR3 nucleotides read TGTGCCAGCAGCTTACTTGACAGCTACGAGCAGTACTTC.

The CDR3 bases are TGTGCCAGCAGTGAAGCACAGGGTCTTAAGACTGAAGCTTTCTTT. Protein product: CASSEAQGLKTEAFF. The chain links TRBV2 to TRBJ1-1; perhaps TRBD1 as D (6 bases). This CDR3 has 15 amino acids. The germline V and J ends were trimmed by 0 bases and 5 bases, with 13 bases remaining between them. CDR1 and CDR2 (germline): SNHLY, FYNNEI. Using reference TRBV2 and TRBJ1-1 for the parts outside the CDR3, the full variable domain is EPEVTQTPSHQVTQMGQEVILRCVPISNHLYFYWYRQILGQKVEFLVSFYNNEISEKSEIFDDQFSVERPDGSNFTLKIRSTKLEDSAMYFCASSEAQGLKTEAFFGQGTRLTVV.

CDR3: CASSQENRRNYGYTF. In nucleotides, the CDR3 is TGCGCCAGCAGCCAAGAGAACAGGAGAAACTATGGCTACACCTTC. This chain joins TRBV4-3 and TRBJ1-2, with D perhaps matching TRBD1 (5 bases). The CDR3 is made up of 15 amino acids. The germline CDR1 and CDR2 sequences are LGHNA and YSLEER. The V and J ends lost 0 bases and 2 bases respectively, with 10 bases between them.

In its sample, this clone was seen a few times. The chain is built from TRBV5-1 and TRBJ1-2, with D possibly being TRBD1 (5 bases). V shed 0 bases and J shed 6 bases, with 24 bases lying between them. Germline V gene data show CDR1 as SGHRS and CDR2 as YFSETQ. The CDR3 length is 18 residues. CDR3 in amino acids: CASSLEGRDSARSDGYTF. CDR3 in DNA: TGCGCCAGCAGCTTGGAAGGGCGGGACTCCGCGCGTTCGGATGGCTACACCTTC.